The clone carrying this T cell receptor (beta chain) showed up just a few times. Original processing notes: Amplified reference gene primers provided the basis for estimating nucleated cell counts. Produced via immunoSEQ multiplex PCR; TCRdb's table is partial and in-frame only. D and trimming were read from the DNA, whereas the V and J calls and clone size are those reported in that table. The data show about 130,000 clones, over 85% seen once. CDR1 SGHDT and CDR2 YYEEEE come from the germline V gene. This CDR3 is 15 amino acids long. V lost 4 bases, J lost 6 bases, and 6 bases stayed unmatched. This sample is drawn from a study of blood T cell repertoires in COVID-19. In the study overall: Collection of acute and convalescent COVID-19 samples took place in the United States, Italy and Spain. PBMCs, B-cell-depleted T cells, or T cells provided the cDNA or gDNA that made up the material.

Material for sequencing was peripheral blood. V usage is TRBV5-6 and J usage is TRBJ2-3, with 12 bases lining up with TRBD2. The receptor comes from a man aged 50 or older with active COVID-19. In DNA form, the CDR3 reads TGTGCCAGCAGCCCTAGCGGGAGGGCACATGATACGCAGTATTTT. It is translated as CASSPSGRAHDTQYF.